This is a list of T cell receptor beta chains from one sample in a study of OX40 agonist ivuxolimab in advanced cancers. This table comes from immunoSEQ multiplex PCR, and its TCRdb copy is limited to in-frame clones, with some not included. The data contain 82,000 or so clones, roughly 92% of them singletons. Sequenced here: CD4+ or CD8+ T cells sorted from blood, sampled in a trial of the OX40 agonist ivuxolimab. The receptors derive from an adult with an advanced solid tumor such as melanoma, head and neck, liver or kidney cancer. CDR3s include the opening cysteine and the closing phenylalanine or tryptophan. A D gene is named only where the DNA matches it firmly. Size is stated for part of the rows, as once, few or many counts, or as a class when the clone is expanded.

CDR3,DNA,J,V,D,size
CASTRSGASTDTQYF,TGTGCCAGCACTCGAAGCGGAGCTAGCACAGATACGCAGTATTTT,TRBJ2-3,TRBV6-5,NA,NA
CASSQQGVGEAFF,TGCGCCAGCAGTCAGCAGGGGGTCGGGGAAGCTTTCTTT,TRBJ1-1,TRBV5-1,TRBD1,NA
CASSLWGPDTQYF,TGCGCCAGCAGCTTGTGGGGTCCAGATACGCAGTATTTT,TRBJ2-3,TRBV5-1,NA,NA
CASSLAQGAEAFF,TGTGCCAGCAGCCTCGCCCAGGGCGCTGAAGCTTTCTTT,TRBJ1-1,TRBV14,NA,NA
CASSWRTHQPQHF,TGTGCCAGTAGTTGGCGGACGCATCAGCCCCAGCATTTT,TRBJ1-5,TRBV19,NA,NA
CASSLANPGYGYTF,TGTGCCAGCAGCTTGGCCAACCCAGGGTATGGCTACACCTTC,TRBJ1-2,TRBV5-4,NA,once
CAISGSVGTEETQYF,TGTGCCATCAGCGGGTCCGTAGGGACAGAAGAGACCCAGTACTTC,TRBJ2-5,TRBV10-3,TRBD1,NA
CAINAHLNTEAFF,TGTGCCATCAATGCGCATTTGAACACTGAAGCTTTCTTT,TRBJ1-1,TRBV10-3,NA,NA
CASSLGPDLYGYTF,TGTGCCAGCAGCTTAGGTCCGGATCTCTATGGCTACACCTTC,TRBJ1-2,TRBV7-2,NA,NA
CASSQEVAGGLYEQYF,TGCGCCAGCAGCCAAGAGGTAGCGGGGGGCCTCTACGAGCAGTACTTC,TRBJ2-7,TRBV4-1,TRBD2,few
CASSIGGGSRETQYF,TGTGCCAGTAGTATCGGCGGGGGCTCGAGGGAGACCCAGTACTTC,TRBJ2-5,TRBV19,NA,NA
CASSPRGGDTEAFF,TGTGCCAGCTCACCACGGGGGGGGGACACTGAAGCTTTCTTT,TRBJ1-1,TRBV18,NA,NA
CASSEDTYEQYF,TGTGCCAGCAGTGAAGACACCTACGAGCAGTACTTC,TRBJ2-7,TRBV2,NA,NA
CASSLGRATDTQYF,TGCGCCAGCAGCTTGGGTAGGGCCACAGATACGCAGTATTTT,TRBJ2-3,TRBV5-1,NA,NA
CASSPSLGDTGELFF,TGTGCCAGCAGCCCTTCCCTTGGCGATACCGGGGAGCTGTTTTTT,TRBJ2-2,TRBV14,NA,NA
CASGWTGNNEQFF,TGTGCCAGCGGATGGACAGGGAACAATGAGCAGTTCTTC,TRBJ2-1,TRBV11-3,TRBD1,NA
CASSLGRAETQYF,TGCGCCAGCAGCTTGGGCAGGGCAGAGACCCAGTACTTC,TRBJ2-5,TRBV5-1,NA,NA
CASRASGTDTQYF,TGTGCCAGCAGGGCTAGCGGCACAGATACGCAGTATTTT,TRBJ2-3,TRBV7-3,NA,once
CAWSVSDTQYF,TGTGCCTGGAGTGTGTCAGATACGCAGTATTTT,TRBJ2-3,TRBV30,NA,NA
CASSLGPGTYNEQFF,TGTGCCAGCAGCTTGGGGCCGGGGACTTACAATGAGCAGTTCTTC,TRBJ2-1,TRBV5-6,NA,NA
CASSLGVGLAASNEQFF,TGCGCCAGCAGCTTGGGGGTAGGGCTGGCGGCGTCCAATGAGCAGTTCTTC,TRBJ2-1,TRBV5-1,NA,few
CASARVSNQPQHF,TGTGCCAGTGCGAGGGTTAGCAATCAGCCCCAGCATTTT,TRBJ1-5,TRBV19,NA,NA
CAWSRGHQREAFF,TGTGCCTGGAGTAGAGGTCATCAGAGGGAAGCTTTCTTT,TRBJ1-1,TRBV30,NA,NA
CASSSLGTDTQYF,TGTGCCAGCAGCTCGCTTGGCACAGATACGCAGTATTTT,TRBJ2-3,TRBV7-9,NA,NA
CASSSRDRGTETQYF,TGTGCCAGCTCATCACGCGATCGGGGCACCGAGACCCAGTACTTC,TRBJ2-5,TRBV18,NA,NA
CASSGLAGGNEQFF,TGTGCCAGCAGTGGGCTAGCGGGGGGGAATGAGCAGTTCTTC,TRBJ2-1,TRBV2,TRBD2,NA
CAWSYGYSTNYGYTF,TGTGCCTGGAGCTACGGATACTCTACAAACTATGGCTACACCTTC,TRBJ1-2,TRBV30,NA,NA
CASSSRDQKPDTQYF,TGTGCCAGCAGCTCGAGGGATCAAAAGCCAGATACGCAGTATTTT,TRBJ2-3,TRBV7-3,NA,NA
CASSAGTVYEQYF,TGTGCCAGCAGCGCCGGGACTGTCTACGAGCAGTACTTC,TRBJ2-7,TRBV9,NA,once
CASSLSSATNEKLFF,TGCGCCAGCAGCTTGTCCTCAGCAACTAATGAAAAACTGTTTTTT,TRBJ1-4,TRBV5-1,NA,NA
CARDRQVLFSYEQYF,TGTGCCAGAGACCGACAGGTCTTATTTTCCTACGAGCAGTACTTC,TRBJ2-7,TRBV27,NA,NA
CASSDRRYEQYF,TGTGCCAGCAGTGATAGACGATACGAGCAGTACTTC,TRBJ2-7,TRBV6-1,NA,once
CASSFAGGSTDTQYF,TGTGCCAGCAGCTTCGCGGGGGGAAGCACAGATACGCAGTATTTT,TRBJ2-3,TRBV7-9,TRBD2,NA
CAWSQGGTEAFF,TGTGCCTGGAGTCAGGGAGGGACTGAAGCTTTCTTT,TRBJ1-1,TRBV30,NA,NA
CASQGLSYEQYF,TGTGCCAGCCAGGGTTTGTCCTACGAGCAGTACTTC,TRBJ2-7,TRBV27,NA,NA
CASSQFHQETQYF,TGCGCCAGCAGCCAATTCCACCAAGAGACCCAGTACTTC,TRBJ2-5,TRBV4-1,NA,NA
CASSPGSQTQYF,TGTGCCAGCTCACCAGGGTCTCAGACCCAGTACTTC,TRBJ2-5,TRBV18,NA,NA
CASSLVDTQYF,TGCGCCAGCAGCTTGGTGGATACGCAGTATTTT,TRBJ2-3,TRBV5-1,NA,NA
CASNPTGGYEQYF,TGTGCCAGCAACCCGACAGGGGGCTACGAGCAGTACTTC,TRBJ2-7,TRBV28,TRBD1,NA
CASSALPGQGYTEAFF,TGTGCCAGCAGTGCACTCCCGGGACAGGGGTACACTGAAGCTTTCTTT,TRBJ1-1,TRBV6-1,TRBD1,NA
CASSFSRGSVEKLFF,TGCGCCAGCAGCTTTTCCAGGGGATCTGTTGAAAAACTGTTTTTT,TRBJ1-4,TRBV5-1,NA,NA
CASKREGAAFF,TGTGCCAGCAAGAGAGAGGGGGCGGCTTTCTTT,TRBJ1-1,TRBV6-5,TRBD1,NA
CASSPGTTSGGALGVETQYF,TGCGCCAGCAGCCCGGGCACGACTAGCGGGGGGGCCTTGGGAGTAGAGACCCAGTACTTC,TRBJ2-5,TRBV5-1,TRBD2,NA
CASSSSGGLAGDNEQFF,TGCGCCAGCAGCTCCTCGGGGGGACTAGCGGGTGACAATGAGCAGTTCTTC,TRBJ2-1,TRBV5-1,TRBD2,NA
CASSPTKLAGPSTDTQYF,TGTGCCAGCAGCCCCACCAAACTAGCGGGGCCTAGCACAGATACGCAGTATTTT,TRBJ2-3,TRBV14,TRBD2,NA
CASTRGPGANVLTF,TGTGCCAGCACCCGAGGACCTGGGGCCAACGTCCTGACTTTC,TRBJ2-6,TRBV5-8,NA,NA
CASSISGPNTGELFF,TGTGCCAGCAGCATTAGCGGTCCGAACACCGGGGAGCTGTTTTTT,TRBJ2-2,TRBV7-3,NA,NA
CASSEQGPKSEAFF,TGTGCCAGCAGTGAACAGGGGCCTAAGTCTGAAGCTTTCTTT,TRBJ1-1,TRBV2,NA,NA
CASSPGTSGPPYRQFF,TGTGCCAGCAGCCCAGGGACTAGCGGTCCCCCCTATCGGCAGTTCTTC,TRBJ2-1,TRBV5-5,TRBD2,NA
CASSTRYGTDQETQYF,TGTGCCAGCAGTACCAGATACGGGACAGACCAAGAGACCCAGTACTTC,TRBJ2-5,TRBV6-6,TRBD1,NA
CASSLDLLNTEAFF,TGTGCCAGCAGCTTAGATCTGCTGAACACTGAAGCTTTCTTT,TRBJ1-1,TRBV7-3,NA,NA
CASSSEAQGTEAFF,TGTGCCAGCAGCTCTGAGGCCCAGGGCACTGAAGCTTTCTTT,TRBJ1-1,TRBV11-3,NA,NA